The source of this T cell receptor beta chain is a study of T-cell memory formation after mild COVID-19. V lost 1 base to trimming and J lost 4 bases, with 22 bases between them. The CDR3 is 18 amino acids. Germline CDR1 and CDR2: LNHDA and SQIVND (reference sequence). This clonotype was observed a few times. TCRdb re-called the 5' RACE reads with MiXCR, one entry per CDR3 protein. The sample yields 250,000 to 350,000 distinct CDR3 sequences, 19% seen once. This chain uses TRBV19 with TRBJ1-1; D gene ambiguous. This clonotype was sampled from a man aged 18 to 29 who had mild COVID-19 (a few samples of this study predate the infection). Cell type and time point are not known. The sequencing input was PBMCs or a T cell subset sorted from them (not recorded which). In nucleotides, the CDR3 is TGTGCCAGTAGTATAGCCCCTATAAGACGAACTCGAAGCACTGAAGCTTTCTTT. Protein sequence: CASSIAPIRRTRSTEAFF. Complete variable domain (other parts from reference TRBV19 and TRBJ1-1): DGGITQSPKYLFRKEGQNVTLSCEQNLNHDAMYWYRQDPGQGLRLIYYSQIVNDFQKGDIAEGYSVSREKKESFPLTVTSAQKNPTAFYLCASSIAPIRRTRSTEAFFGQGTRLTVV.